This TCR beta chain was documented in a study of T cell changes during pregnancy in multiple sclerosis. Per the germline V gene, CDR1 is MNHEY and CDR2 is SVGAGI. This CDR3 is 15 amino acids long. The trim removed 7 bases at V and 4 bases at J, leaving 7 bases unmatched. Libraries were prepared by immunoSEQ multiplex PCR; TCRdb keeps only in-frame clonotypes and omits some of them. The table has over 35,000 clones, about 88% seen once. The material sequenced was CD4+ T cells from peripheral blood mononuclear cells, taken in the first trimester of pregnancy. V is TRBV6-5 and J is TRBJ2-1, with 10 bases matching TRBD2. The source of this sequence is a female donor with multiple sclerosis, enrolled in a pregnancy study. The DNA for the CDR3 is TGTGCCAGCATGACTCAGCGGGGGGGTTACAATGAGCAGTTCTTC. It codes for CASMTQRGGYNEQFF.